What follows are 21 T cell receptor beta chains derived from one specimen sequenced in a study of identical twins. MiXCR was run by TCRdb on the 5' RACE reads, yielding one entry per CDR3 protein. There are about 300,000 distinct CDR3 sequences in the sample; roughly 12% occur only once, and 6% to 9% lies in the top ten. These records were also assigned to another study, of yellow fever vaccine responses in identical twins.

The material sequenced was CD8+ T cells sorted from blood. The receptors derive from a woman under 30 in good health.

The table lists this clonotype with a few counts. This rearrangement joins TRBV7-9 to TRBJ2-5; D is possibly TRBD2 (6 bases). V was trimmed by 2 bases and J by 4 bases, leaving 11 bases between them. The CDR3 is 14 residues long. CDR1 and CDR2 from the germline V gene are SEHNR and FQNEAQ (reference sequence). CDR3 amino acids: CASSLLEGPETQYF. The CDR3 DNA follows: TGTGCCAGCAGCTTACTGGAGGGCCCAGAGACCCAGTACTTC.

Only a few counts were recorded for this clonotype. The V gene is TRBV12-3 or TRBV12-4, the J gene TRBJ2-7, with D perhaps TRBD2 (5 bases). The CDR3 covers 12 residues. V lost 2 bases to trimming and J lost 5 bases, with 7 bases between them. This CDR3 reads CASSLTGNEQYF. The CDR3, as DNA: TGTGCCAGCAGTTTAACCGGGAACGAGCAGTACTTC.

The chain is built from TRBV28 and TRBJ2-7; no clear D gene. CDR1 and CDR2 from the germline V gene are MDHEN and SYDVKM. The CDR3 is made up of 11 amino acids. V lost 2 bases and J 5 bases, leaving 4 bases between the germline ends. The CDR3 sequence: CASSLADEQYF. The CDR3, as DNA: TGTGCCAGCAGTTTAGCGGACGAGCAGTACTTC.

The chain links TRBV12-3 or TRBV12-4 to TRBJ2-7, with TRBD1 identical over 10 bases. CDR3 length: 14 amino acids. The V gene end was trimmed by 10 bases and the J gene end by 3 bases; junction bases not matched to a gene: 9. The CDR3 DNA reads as TGTGCCAAACCGGGACAGGGGTGGGACTACGAGCAGTACGTC. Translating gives CAKPGQGWDYEQYV.

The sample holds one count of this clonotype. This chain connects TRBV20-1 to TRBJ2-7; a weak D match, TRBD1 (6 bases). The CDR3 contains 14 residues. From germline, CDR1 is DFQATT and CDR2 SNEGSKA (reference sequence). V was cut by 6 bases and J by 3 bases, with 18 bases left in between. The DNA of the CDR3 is TGCAGTGCCGCAGACCTCACAGGGAGCTACGAGCAGTACGTC. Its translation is CSAADLTGSYEQYV.

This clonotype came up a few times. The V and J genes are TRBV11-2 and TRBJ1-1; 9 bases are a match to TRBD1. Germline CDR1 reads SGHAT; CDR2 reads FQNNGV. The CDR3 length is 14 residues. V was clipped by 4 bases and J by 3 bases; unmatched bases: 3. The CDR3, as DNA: TGTGCCAGCAGCTACCGGGACAGGGACACTGAAGCTTTCTTT. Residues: CASSYRDRDTEAFF. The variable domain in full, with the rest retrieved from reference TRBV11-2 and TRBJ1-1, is EAGVAQSPRYKIIEKRQSVAFWCNPISGHATLYWYQQILGQGPKLLIQFQNNGVVDDSQLPKDRFSAERLKGVDSTLKIQPAKLEDSAVYLCASSYRDRDTEAFFGQGTRLTVV.

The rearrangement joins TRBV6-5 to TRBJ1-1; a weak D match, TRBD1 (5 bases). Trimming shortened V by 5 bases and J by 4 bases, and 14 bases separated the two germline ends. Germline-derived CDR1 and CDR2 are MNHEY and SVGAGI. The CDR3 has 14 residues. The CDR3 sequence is CASSHGPGFTEAFF. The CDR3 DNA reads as TGTGCCAGCAGTCACGGGCCAGGGTTCACTGAAGCTTTCTTT.

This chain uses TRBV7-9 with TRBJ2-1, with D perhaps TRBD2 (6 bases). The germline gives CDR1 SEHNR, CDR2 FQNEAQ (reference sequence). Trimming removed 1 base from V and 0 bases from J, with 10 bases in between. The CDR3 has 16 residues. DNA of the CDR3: TGTGCCAGCAGCTTAGTAGCGGTTAACTCCTACAATGAGCAGTTCTTC. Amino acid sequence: CASSLVAVNSYNEQFF. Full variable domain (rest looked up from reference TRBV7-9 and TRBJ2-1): DTGVSQNPRHKITKRGQNVTFRCDPISEHNRLYWYRQTLGQGPEFLTYFQNEAQLEKSRLLSDRFSAERPKGSFSTLEIQRTEQGDSAMYLCASSLVAVNSYNEQFFGPGTRLTVL.

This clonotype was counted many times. The CDR3 nucleotides are TGCGCCAGCAGTTGGCGGGAGCCCTACAATGAGCAGTTCTTC. Its protein product is CASSWREPYNEQFF. V is TRBV5-1 and J is TRBJ2-1, with 7 bases that match TRBD2. Losses at the gene ends were 5 bases for V and 2 bases for J; bases not matched to a gene: 4. Per germline, CDR1 SGHRS and CDR2 YFSETQ. The CDR3 runs 14 residues.

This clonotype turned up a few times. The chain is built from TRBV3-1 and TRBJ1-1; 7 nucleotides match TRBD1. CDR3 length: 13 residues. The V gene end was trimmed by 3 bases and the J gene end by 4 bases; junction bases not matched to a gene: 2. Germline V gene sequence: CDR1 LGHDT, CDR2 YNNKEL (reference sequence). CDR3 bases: TGTGCCAGCAGCCAGCCAGGGGGCACTGAAGCTTTCTTT. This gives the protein CASSQPGGTEAFF.

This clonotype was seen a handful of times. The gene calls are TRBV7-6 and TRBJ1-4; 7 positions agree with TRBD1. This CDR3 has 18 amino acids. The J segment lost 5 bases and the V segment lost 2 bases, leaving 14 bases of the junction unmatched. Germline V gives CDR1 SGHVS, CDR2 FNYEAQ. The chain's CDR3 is CASSLMTGYRPENEKLFF. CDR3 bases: TGTGCCAGCAGCTTAATGACAGGGTACCGACCTGAGAATGAAAAACTGTTTTTT.

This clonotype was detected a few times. This chain's CDR3 is CASSLHPETQYF. CDR3 sequence (DNA): TGTGCCAGCAGTTTACACCCGGAGACCCAGTACTTC. The V gene is TRBV28, the J gene TRBJ2-5; D uncertain. The CDR3 runs to 12 residues. Per germline, CDR1 MDHEN and CDR2 SYDVKM. The ends were cut back, 2 bases at V and 5 bases at J, with 6 bases in the middle.

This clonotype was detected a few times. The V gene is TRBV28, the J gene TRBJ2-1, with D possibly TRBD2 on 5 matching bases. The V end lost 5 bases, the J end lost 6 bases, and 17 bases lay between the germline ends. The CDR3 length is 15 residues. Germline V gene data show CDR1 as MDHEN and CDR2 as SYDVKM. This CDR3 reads CASSPERFGFNEQFF. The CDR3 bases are TGTGCCAGCAGTCCAGAGCGGTTTGGATTCAATGAGCAGTTCTTC. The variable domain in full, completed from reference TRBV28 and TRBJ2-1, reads DVKVTQSSRYLVKRTGEKVFLECVQDMDHENMFWYRQDPGLGLRLIYFSYDVKMKEKGDIPEGYSVSREKKERFSLILESASTNQTSMYLCASSPERFGFNEQFFGPGTRLTVL.

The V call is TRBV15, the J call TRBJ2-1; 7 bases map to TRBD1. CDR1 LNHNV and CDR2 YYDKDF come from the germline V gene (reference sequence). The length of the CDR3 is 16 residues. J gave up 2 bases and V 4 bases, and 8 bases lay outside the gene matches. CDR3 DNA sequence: TGTGCCACCAGCAAACCCGGACAGGATGCCTACAATGAGCAGTTCTTC. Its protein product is CATSKPGQDAYNEQFF. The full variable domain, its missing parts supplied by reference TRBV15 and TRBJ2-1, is DAMVIQNPRYQVTQFGKPVTLSCSQTLNHNVMYWYQQKSSQAPKLLFHYYDKDFNNEADTPDNFQSRRPNTSFCFLDIRSPGLGDTAMYLCATSKPGQDAYNEQFFGPGTRLTVL.

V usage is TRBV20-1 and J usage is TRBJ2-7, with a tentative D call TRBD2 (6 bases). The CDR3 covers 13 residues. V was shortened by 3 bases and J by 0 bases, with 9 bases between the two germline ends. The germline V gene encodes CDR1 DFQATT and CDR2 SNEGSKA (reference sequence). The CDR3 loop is CSASDGGSYEQYF. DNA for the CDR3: TGCAGTGCTAGCGACGGGGGCTCCTACGAGCAGTACTTC.

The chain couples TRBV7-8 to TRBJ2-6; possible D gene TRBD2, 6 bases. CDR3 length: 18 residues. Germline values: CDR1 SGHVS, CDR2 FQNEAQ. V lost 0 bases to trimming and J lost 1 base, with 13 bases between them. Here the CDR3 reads CASSLAGRYLSGANVLTF. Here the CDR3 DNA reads TGTGCCAGCAGCTTAGCTGGGAGGTACCTATCTGGGGCCAACGTCCTGACTTTC.

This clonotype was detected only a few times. This CDR3 is CASSVGTEDYNEQFF. As DNA, the CDR3 is TGCGCCAGCAGTGTTGGGACGGAGGACTACAATGAGCAGTTCTTC. The V call is TRBV10-2, the J call TRBJ2-1; D may be TRBD1 or TRBD2 (5 bases each). CDR1 and CDR2 (germline): WSHSY, SAAADI. This CDR3 is 15 amino acids long. The ends were cut back, 4 bases at V and 3 bases at J, with 13 bases in the middle.

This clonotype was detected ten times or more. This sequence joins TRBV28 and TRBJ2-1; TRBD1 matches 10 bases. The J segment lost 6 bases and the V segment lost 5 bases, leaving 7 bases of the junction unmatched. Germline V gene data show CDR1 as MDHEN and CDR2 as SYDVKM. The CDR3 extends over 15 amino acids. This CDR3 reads CASSPPGQGSNEQFF. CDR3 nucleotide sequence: TGTGCCAGCAGTCCCCCGGGACAGGGGTCCAATGAGCAGTTCTTC. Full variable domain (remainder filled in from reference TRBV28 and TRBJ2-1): DVKVTQSSRYLVKRTGEKVFLECVQDMDHENMFWYRQDPGLGLRLIYFSYDVKMKEKGDIPEGYSVSREKKERFSLILESASTNQTSMYLCASSPPGQGSNEQFFGPGTRLTVL.

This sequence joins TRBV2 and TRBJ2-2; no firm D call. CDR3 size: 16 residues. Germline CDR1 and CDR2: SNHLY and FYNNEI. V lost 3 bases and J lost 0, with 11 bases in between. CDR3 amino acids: CASSDPDVTNTGELFF. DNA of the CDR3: TGTGCCAGCAGTGACCCTGACGTGACGAACACCGGGGAGCTGTTTTTT.

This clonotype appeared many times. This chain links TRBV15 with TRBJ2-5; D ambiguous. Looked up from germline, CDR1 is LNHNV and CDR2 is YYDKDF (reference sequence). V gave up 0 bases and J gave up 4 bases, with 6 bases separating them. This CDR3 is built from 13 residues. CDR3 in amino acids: CATSRDRGETQYF. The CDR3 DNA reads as TGTGCCACCAGCAGAGATCGAGGAGAGACCCAGTACTTC.

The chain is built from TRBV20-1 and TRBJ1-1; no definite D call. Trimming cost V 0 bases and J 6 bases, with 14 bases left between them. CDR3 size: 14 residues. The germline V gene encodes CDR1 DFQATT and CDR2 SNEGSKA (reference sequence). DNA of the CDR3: TGCAGTGCTAGAGACCGACATGGAGGCGCTGAAGCTTTCTTT. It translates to CSARDRHGGAEAFF.